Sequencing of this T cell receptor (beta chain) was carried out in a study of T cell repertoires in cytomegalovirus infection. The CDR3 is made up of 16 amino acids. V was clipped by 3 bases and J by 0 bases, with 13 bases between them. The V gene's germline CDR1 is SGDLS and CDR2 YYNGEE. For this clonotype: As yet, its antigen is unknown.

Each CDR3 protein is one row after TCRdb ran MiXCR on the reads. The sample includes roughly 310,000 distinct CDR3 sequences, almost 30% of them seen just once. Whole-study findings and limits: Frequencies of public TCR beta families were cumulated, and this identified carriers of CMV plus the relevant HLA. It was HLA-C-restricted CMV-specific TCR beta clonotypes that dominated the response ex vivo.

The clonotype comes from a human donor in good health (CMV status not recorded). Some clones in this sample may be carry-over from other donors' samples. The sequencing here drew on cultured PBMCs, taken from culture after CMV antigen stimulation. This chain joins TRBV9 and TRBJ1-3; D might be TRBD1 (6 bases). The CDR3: CASSARQEYSGNTIYF. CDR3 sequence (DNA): TGTGCCAGCAGCGCAAGACAGGAATACTCTGGAAACACCATATATTTT.